The text below deals with one TCR beta chain. This record belongs to a study of blood T cell repertoires in COVID-19. Generated by immunoSEQ multiplex PCR, the TCRdb table keeps only in-frame clones and is missing some. The table shows 130,000 or so clones, with around 83% occurring only once. The CDR3 has 12 residues. V lost 2 bases and J 8 bases, leaving 10 bases between the germline ends. CDR1 and CDR2 from the germline V gene are SGHDT and YYEEEE. The chain has TRBV5-6 and TRBJ1-2, with D possibly TRBD1 on 6 matching bases. This receptor was taken from a man under 40 with COVID-19, enrolled during active disease. The sample comprised peripheral blood. In DNA, the CDR3 is TGTGCCAGCAGCTTCGCGGGGGCCGGCTACACCTTC. This codes for CASSFAGAGYTF. Full variable domain (outside the CDR3, taken from reference TRBV5-6 and TRBJ1-2): DAGVTQSPTHLIKTRGQQVTLRCSPKSGHDTVSWYQQALGQGPQFIFQYYEEEERQRGNFPDRFSGHQFPNYSSELNVNALLLGDSALYLCASSFAGAGYTFGSGTRLTVV.